A selection of T cell receptor beta chains follows, all from one sample in a study of cytomegalovirus exposure and HLA in healthy donors. Generated by immunoSEQ multiplex PCR, the TCRdb table keeps only in-frame clones and is missing some. In the table there are some 150,000 clones, 76% of which are singletons. Sequencing was done on a sample of PBMCs. These receptors all come from a woman aged 40 to 50 in good health and CMV-seronegative. The CDR3 runs from the conserved cysteine through the conserved F or W. A D gene is named only where the DNA matches it firmly. The size of a clone is reported for some rows only, either as once, few or many, or as a class for expanded clones.

CASSLGRAAGVPYEQYF	TGCGCCAGCAGCTTGGGCCGTGCGGCGGGAGTTCCCTACGAGCAGTACTTC	.	17	TRBD2	TRBV5-1	TRBJ2-7
CASSLGAGMIRGYTF	TGTGCCAGCAGCCTCGGAGCCGGGATGATAAGGGGCTACACCTTC	.	15	.	TRBV9	TRBJ1-2
CAWSVVQVYGYTF	TGTGCCTGGAGTGTGGTACAAGTCTATGGCTACACCTTC	.	13	.	TRBV30	TRBJ1-2
CASSSRQGYNTEAFF	TGTGCCAGCAGCTCCCGACAGGGCTATAACACTGAAGCTTTCTTT	.	15	TRBD1	TRBV5-5	TRBJ1-1
CASSKRGLTNTEAFF	TGTGCCAGCAGTAAAAGGGGACTGACGAACACTGAAGCTTTCTTT	.	15	.	TRBV6-5	TRBJ1-1
CASKPRQNSYEQYF	TGTGCCAGCAAGCCCCGACAGAACTCCTACGAGCAGTACTTC	.	14	.	TRBV5-4	TRBJ2-7
CASSESGGTNTGELFF	TGTGCCAGCAGTGAAAGCGGAGGGACGAACACCGGGGAGCTGTTTTTT	few	16	.	TRBV2	TRBJ2-2
CASSDPGQGARDEAFF	TGCGCCAGCAGTGATCCGGGACAGGGGGCGAGGGATGAAGCTTTCTTT	.	16	TRBD1	TRBV10-2	TRBJ1-1
CASRHGQGVRGNQPQHF	TGTGCCAGCAGGCATGGCCAGGGGGTTAGGGGCAATCAGCCCCAGCATTTT	few	17	TRBD1	TRBV27	TRBJ1-5
CASTRGRGKGTDTQYF	TGTGCCAGTACCCGAGGGAGGGGAAAGGGCACAGATACGCAGTATTTT	.	16	TRBD2	TRBV19	TRBJ2-3
CASSPLAGNKISYEQYF	TGTGCCAGCAGCCCACTAGCGGGAAATAAGATCTCCTACGAGCAGTACTTC	.	17	TRBD2	TRBV27	TRBJ2-7
CASSPGQGGETQYF	TGCGCCAGCAGCCCCGGGCAGGGGGGAGAGACCCAGTACTTC	.	14	.	TRBV10-2	TRBJ2-5
CASSGTSGYNEQFF	TGTGCCAGCAGCGGGACTAGCGGGTACAATGAGCAGTTCTTC	once	14	TRBD2	TRBV27	TRBJ2-1
CASSPTADRGGGYTF	TGTGCCAGCAGTCCTACCGCCGACAGGGGAGGAGGCTACACCTTC	.	15	TRBD1	TRBV27	TRBJ1-2
CASSSRVPAGVGEQYF	TGTGCCAGCAGCTCAAGGGTTCCAGCGGGAGTAGGTGAGCAGTACTTC	once	16	TRBD2	TRBV7-8	TRBJ2-7
CASSYRGGHEQYF	TGTGCCAGCAGTTACAGGGGGGGGCACGAGCAGTACTTC	.	13	.	TRBV6-5	TRBJ2-7
CASSKTGTAGNTIYF	TGTGCCAGCAGTAAAACTGGGACAGCCGGAAACACCATATATTTT	.	15	TRBD1	TRBV6-5	TRBJ1-3
CASSLVPPTKLFF	TGTGCCAGCAGCTTGGTCCCCCCTACGAAGCTGTTTTTT	.	13	.	TRBV7-9	TRBJ2-2
CASSALRTGLYNEQFF	TGTGCCAGCAGTGCACTCAGGACAGGACTGTACAATGAGCAGTTCTTC	once	16	TRBD1	TRBV2	TRBJ2-1
CASSRTSGAYNEQFF	TGTGCCAGCAGTAGGACTAGCGGAGCCTACAATGAGCAGTTCTTC	.	15	TRBD2	TRBV27	TRBJ2-1
CASSLISGANVLTF	TGTGCCAGCAGTTTAATCAGTGGGGCCAACGTCCTGACTTTC	.	14	.	TRBV27	TRBJ2-6
CASSQELRRGRVPYEQYF	TGTGCCAGCAGCCAAGAACTTAGAAGAGGGAGGGTGCCCTACGAGCAGTACTTC	.	18	TRBD2	TRBV4-2	TRBJ2-7
CASSPRTGYEQYF	TGTGCCAGCTCACCCAGGACAGGGTACGAGCAGTACTTC	.	13	TRBD1	TRBV18	TRBJ2-7
CASSQEGQGNSPLHF	TGCGCCAGCAGCCAAGAGGGACAGGGTAATTCACCCCTCCACTTT	few	15	TRBD1	TRBV4-1	TRBJ1-6
CARNRPPFRDRVYDTEAFF	TGTGCCAGAAATCGTCCCCCCTTCCGGGACAGGGTGTACGATACTGAAGCTTTCTTT	.	19	TRBD1	TRBV19	TRBJ1-1
CASSSGSTDTQYF	TGTGCCAGCAGCTCGGGGTCCACAGATACGCAGTATTTT	.	13	.	TRBV7-9	TRBJ2-3
CASSISRYRNLNTEAFF	TGTGCCAGTAGTATTAGTCGGTATAGAAATCTGAACACTGAAGCTTTCTTT	.	17	.	TRBV19	TRBJ1-1
CASSSGTAASGNTIYF	TGTGCCAGCAGTAGTGGGACAGCAGCCTCTGGAAACACCATATATTTT	.	16	TRBD1	TRBV25-1	TRBJ1-3
CSGRDSSNPITADTQYF	TGCAGCGGCAGGGACTCCTCAAACCCAATCACAGCAGATACGCAGTATTTT	.	17	.	TRBV29-1	TRBJ2-3